The next 25 T cell receptor beta chains were all read from a single sample in a study of T cell repertoires in aging, cancer and after chemotherapy. The template was genomic DNA from peripheral blood, not RNA. Multiplex touch-down PCR with TRB-A/B primers amplified rearranged V-D-J TRB sequences. TCRdb analysed the multiplex PCR reads with MiXCR anew, one entry per CDR3 protein. The sample holds a few thousand distinct CDR3 sequences, about 59% seen once. The sequencing sample was made of blood. These receptors all come from a human donor with a blood cancer.

The chain carries TRBV20-1 and TRBJ2-1; D is perhaps TRBD1 (6 bases). The CDR3 is 15 residues long. Germline loops: CDR1 DFQATT, CDR2 SNEGSKA (reference sequence). V was shortened by 0 bases and J by 4 bases, with 13 bases between the two germline ends. CDR3 region: CSARDPWQGYNEQFF. The CDR3 nucleotides read TGCAGTGCTAGAGATCCCTGGCAGGGGTACAATGAGCAGTTCTTC.

The chain has TRBV6-5 and TRBJ1-2; 8 bases are shared with TRBD1. Germline V lookup: CDR1 MNHEY, CDR2 SVGAGI. Losses at the gene ends were 6 bases for V and 8 bases for J; bases not matched to a gene: 5. This CDR3 has 12 residues. This CDR3 is CASSPDRVGYTF. CDR3 in DNA: TGTGCCAGCAGCCCGGACAGGGTCGGCTACACCTTC.

This clonotype was seen more than once but under ten times. The junction does not match germline at one end; this may be a read error. The rearrangement uses TRBV6-5 and TRBJ2-7; possibly TRBD1 for D (6 bases). The CDR3 totals 15 residues. Germline CDR1 reads MNHEY; CDR2 reads SVGAGI. The CDR3 protein is CASSYRPGEFPEQYF. In DNA, the CDR3 is TGTGCTAGCAGTTACCGGCCAGGGGAATTTCCCGAGCAGTACTTC.

This clonotype was recorded only once. J is TRBJ2-5 and V is TRBV5-6; no firm D call. The CDR3 runs to 16 residues. V was pared by 0 bases and J by 2 bases, with 14 bases between. Germline V gives CDR1 SGHDT, CDR2 YYEEEE. Here the CDR3 DNA reads TGTGCCAGCAGCTTGGACCCTGGGAAAGCACAAGAGACCCAGTACTTC. The encoded protein is CASSLDPGKAQETQYF. Looking up the rest from reference TRBV5-6 and TRBJ2-5 gives the full variable domain: DAGVTQSPTHLIKTRGQQVTLRCSPKSGHDTVSWYQQALGQGPQFIFQYYEEEERQRGNFPDRFSGHQFPNYSSELNVNALLLGDSALYLCASSLDPGKAQETQYFGPGTRLLVL.

This clonotype was recorded once. The V and J genes are TRBV20-1 and TRBJ2-1; 8 positions agree with TRBD2. Trimming removed 7 bases from V and 8 bases from J; junction bases left unmatched: 13. CDR3 length: 14 residues. Germline V CDR1 and CDR2: DFQATT, SNEGSKA (reference sequence). CDR3 DNA sequence: TGCAGTGGGGGGGCTAGCGGGTATAGGTATGAGCAGTTCTTC. It codes for CSGGASGYRYEQFF.

Only one count was recorded for this clonotype. The junction departs from the called germline gene at one end, perhaps through a read error. The chain links TRBV6-1 to TRBJ2-3; either TRBD1 or TRBD2 may fit D (6 bases each). The CDR3 contains 15 residues. The germline CDR1 and CDR2 sequences are MNHNS and SASEGT. As DNA, the CDR3 is TGTGCCAGTAGTGCAGTGTCGGGGGCCACAGATACGCAGTATTTT. Translating gives CASSAVSGATDTQYF.

The rearrangement links TRBV13 to TRBJ2-7; 10 nucleotides match TRBD1. Germline loops: CDR1 PRHDT, CDR2 FYEKMQ (reference sequence). Trimming took 3 bases from V and 7 from J; bases not matched to a gene: 6. CDR3 length: 14 residues. The CDR3 DNA sequence: TGTGCCAGCAGCTTGGGGACAGGGGTCCCGGAGCAGTACTTC. Translated, it gives CASSLGTGVPEQYF.

Only a few counts were recorded for this clonotype. The rearrangement joins TRBV6-5 to TRBJ1-5; no clear D gene. CDR1 and CDR2 from the germline V gene are MNHEY and SVGAGI. The V end lost 0 bases, the J end lost 4 bases, and 10 bases lay between the germline ends. The CDR3 has 15 residues. CDR3 nucleotide sequence: TGTGCCAGCAGTTACTCGACCGCAAGAAATCAGCCCCAGCATTTT. It translates to CASSYSTARNQPQHF.

The chain has TRBV30 and TRBJ2-1; 10 bases line up with TRBD2. There are 16 residues in the CDR3. In germline, CDR1 is GTSNPN, CDR2 SVGIG (reference sequence). J was trimmed by 2 bases and V by 2 bases; bases with no gene match: 6. Here the CDR3 DNA reads TGTGCCTGGAGTTTTGGACTAGCGGCCCCCTACAATGAGCAGTTCTTC. It is translated as CAWSFGLAAPYNEQFF.

Notes on this clonotype: A much larger clone differs from this one at a single base, so this may be a read error. The genes are TRBV29-1 and TRBJ2-7; no firm D call. CDR1 is SQVTM and CDR2 is ANQGSEA in the germline V gene. This CDR3 comprises 13 residues. V was cut by 7 bases and J by 1 base, with 14 bases left in between. The CDR3 DNA sequence: TGCAGCGCTGCTCAGACGGAGTCCTACGAGCAGTACTTC. This codes for CSAAQTESYEQYF.

The chain recombines TRBV19 with TRBJ1-2, with TRBD1 as a possible D gene (5 bases). Germline V CDR1 and CDR2: LNHDA, SQIVND (reference sequence). This CDR3 region has 14 residues. V lost 3 bases and J lost 7, with 15 bases in between. In nucleotides, the CDR3 is TGTGCCAGTAGTATGGGGCTCCAGGGCGGTGGCTACACCTTC. Protein sequence: CASSMGLQGGGYTF.

On this clonotype: Possible read error: a much larger clone is one base away. The chain recombines TRBV4-3 with TRBJ2-7; the match to TRBD1 covers 9 bases. The germline gives CDR1 LGHNA, CDR2 YSLEER. The CDR3 sequence is 17 residues long. Trimming removed 3 bases from V and 4 bases from J; junction bases left unmatched: 13. This chain's CDR3 is CASSQEPNGDRGYEQYF. The CDR3 DNA is TGCGCCAGCAGCCAGGAACCAAACGGTGACAGGGGGTACGAGCAGTACTTC.

This rearrangement joins TRBV5-6 to TRBJ2-3; D gene unclear. The CDR3 has 16 residues. Per the germline V gene, CDR1 is SGHDT and CDR2 is YYEEEE. Trimming stripped 0 bases from V and 2 bases from J, with 13 bases between. In nucleotides, the CDR3 is TGTGCCAGCAGCTTGGCCGATTTTAGTACCACAGATACGCAGTATTTT. Translating gives CASSLADFSTTDTQYF.

This clonotype was detected only a few times. The chain combines TRBV6-6 with TRBJ2-1; D is ambiguous. The CDR3 totals 11 residues. Trimming shortened V by 3 bases and J by 6 bases, and 3 bases separated the two germline ends. Germline V gene lookup returns CDR1 MNHNY and CDR2 SVGAGI (reference sequence). The CDR3 DNA follows: TGTGCCAGCAGTTATGGCAATGAGCAGTTCTTC. It specifies CASSYGNEQFF.

This clonotype was counted a few times. The rearrangement uses TRBV6-5 and TRBJ2-1, with 9 bases lining up with TRBD2. There are 16 residues in the CDR3. The trim removed 5 bases at V and 9 bases at J, leaving 14 bases unmatched. CDR1 is MNHEY and CDR2 is SVGAGI in the germline V gene. The CDR3 sequence: CASSPIVSSGSSEQFF. CDR3 nucleotide sequence: TGTGCCAGCAGTCCTATCGTTAGTAGCGGGAGTAGTGAGCAGTTCTTC.

The V call is TRBV6-1, the J call TRBJ2-1, with 7 bases lining up with TRBD1. The germline CDR1 and CDR2 sequences are MNHNS and SASEGT. V shed 7 bases and J 0 bases; nucleotides not matched to a gene: 6. The CDR3 totals 15 residues. The DNA of the CDR3 is TGTGCCAGCAACAGGGACAGAGGCTCCTACAATGAGCAGTTCTTC. Amino acids: CASNRDRGSYNEQFF.

The chain joins TRBV5-6 to TRBJ2-3; 11 bases are a match to TRBD2. The germline gives CDR1 SGHDT, CDR2 YYEEEE. Trimming took 4 bases from V and 6 from J; bases not matched to a gene: 7. This CDR3 comprises 15 residues. The CDR3 sequence is CASSEIAGGTDTQYF. The CDR3 coding sequence is TGTGCCAGCAGCGAAATAGCGGGAGGGACGGATACGCAGTATTTT.

This chain joins TRBV5-6 and TRBJ1-2, with TRBD1 as a possible D gene (5 bases). Germline-derived CDR1 and CDR2 are SGHDT and YYEEEE. V was shortened by 4 bases and J by 3 bases, with 16 bases between the two germline ends. The CDR3 has 15 amino acids. CDR3 amino acids: CASSIDVDSHYGYTF. The CDR3, as DNA: TGTGCCAGCAGCATTGACGTAGACAGCCACTATGGCTACACCTTC.

The chain combines TRBV6-5 with TRBJ2-1; D possibly corresponds to TRBD2 (6 bases). CDR3 length equals 11 residues. CDR1 is MNHEY and CDR2 is SVGAGI in the germline V gene. Trimming left V 3 bases short and J 13 bases short, with 10 bases between. The CDR3 nucleotides read TGTGCCAGCAGTTATAGTAGCGGTCAGTTCTTC. Translation: CASSYSSGQFF.

V usage is TRBV6-1 and J usage is TRBJ1-2, with 12 bases lining up with TRBD1. With V trimmed by 6 bases and J by 6 bases, 8 bases remained unmatched. Germline CDR1 MNHNS, CDR2 SASEGT. This CDR3 has 15 residues. The CDR3 DNA reads TGTGCCAGCAGATTGGGACAGGGGGCGCGAAATGGCTACACCTTC. This codes for CASRLGQGARNGYTF.

This clonotype has just a few counts. The rearrangement joins TRBV6-5 to TRBJ2-1; 11 bases map to TRBD2. After removal of 7 bases from V and 7 bases from J, the junction contained 9 bases not matched to a gene. This CDR3 spans 15 amino acids. The V gene's germline CDR1 is MNHEY and CDR2 SVGAGI. The CDR3 spells CASTRTSGSRNEQFF. CDR3 bases: TGTGCCAGCACCCGCACTAGCGGGAGTCGGAATGAGCAGTTCTTC.

J is TRBJ2-1 and V is TRBV29-1; perhaps TRBD2 as D (5 bases). V was clipped by 3 bases and J by 3 bases, with 15 bases between them. Germline-derived CDR1 and CDR2 are SQVTM and ANQGSEA. The CDR3 contains 15 residues. The CDR3 nucleotides are TGCAGCGTTGATGGCCCCGGACTCAACTACAATGAGCAGTTCTTC. The encoded protein is CSVDGPGLNYNEQFF.

The chain couples TRBV27 to TRBJ2-7; TRBD2 might be the D (5 bases). V lost 6 bases to trimming and J lost 1 base, with 16 bases between them. The CDR3 is 15 residues long. The germline V gene has CDR1 MNHEY and CDR2 SMNVEV (reference sequence). The CDR3 DNA is TGTGCCAGCAGCGTTAAATACGAGGGATCCTACGAGCAGTACTTC. Protein product: CASSVKYEGSYEQYF.

This clonotype was observed a few times. The V call is TRBV6-1, the J call TRBJ2-1, with D perhaps assigned TRBD1 or TRBD2 (6 bases each). V was shortened by 2 bases and J by 0 bases, with 11 bases between the two germline ends. From germline, CDR1 is MNHNS and CDR2 SASEGT. The CDR3 consists of 16 residues. In nucleotides, the CDR3 is TGTGCCAGCAGTGAACACGGGGGCAGCTCCTACAATGAGCAGTTCTTC. Translating gives CASSEHGGSSYNEQFF.

The chain couples TRBV6-1 to TRBJ1-5; D not resolved. The V end lost 2 bases, the J end lost 11 bases, and 10 bases lay between the germline ends. CDR3 length: 12 residues. The germline CDR1 and CDR2 sequences are MNHNS and SASEGT. CDR3 loop: CASSESFRTQHF. CDR3 in DNA: TGTGCCAGCAGTGAAAGTTTCCGGACCCAGCATTTT.